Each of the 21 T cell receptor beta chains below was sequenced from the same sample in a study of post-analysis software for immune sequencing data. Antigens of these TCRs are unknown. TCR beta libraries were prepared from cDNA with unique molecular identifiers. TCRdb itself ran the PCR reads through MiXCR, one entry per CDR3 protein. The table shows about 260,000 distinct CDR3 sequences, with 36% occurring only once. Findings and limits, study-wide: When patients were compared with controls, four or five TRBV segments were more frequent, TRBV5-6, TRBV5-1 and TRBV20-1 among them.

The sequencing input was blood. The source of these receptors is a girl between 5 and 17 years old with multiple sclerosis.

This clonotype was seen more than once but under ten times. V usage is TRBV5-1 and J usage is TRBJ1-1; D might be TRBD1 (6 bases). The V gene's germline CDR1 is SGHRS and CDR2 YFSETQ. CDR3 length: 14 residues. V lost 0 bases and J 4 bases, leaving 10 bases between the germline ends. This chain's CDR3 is CASSLGGGVTEAFF. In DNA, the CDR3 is TGCGCCAGCAGCTTGGGAGGGGGTGTCACTGAAGCTTTCTTT.

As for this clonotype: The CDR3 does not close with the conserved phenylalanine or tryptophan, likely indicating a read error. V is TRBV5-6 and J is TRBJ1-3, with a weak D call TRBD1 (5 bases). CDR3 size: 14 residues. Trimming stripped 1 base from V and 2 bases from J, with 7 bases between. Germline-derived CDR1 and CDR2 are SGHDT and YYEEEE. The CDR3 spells CASSLPGTGNTIYC. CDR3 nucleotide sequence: TGTGCCAGCAGCTTGCCAGGGACTGGAAACACCATATATTGT.

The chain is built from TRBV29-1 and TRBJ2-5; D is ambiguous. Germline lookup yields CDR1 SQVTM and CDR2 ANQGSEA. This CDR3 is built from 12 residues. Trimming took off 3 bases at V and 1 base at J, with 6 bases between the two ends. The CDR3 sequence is CSVESSQETQYF. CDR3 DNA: TGCAGCGTTGAGAGCAGCCAAGAGACCCAGTACTTC.

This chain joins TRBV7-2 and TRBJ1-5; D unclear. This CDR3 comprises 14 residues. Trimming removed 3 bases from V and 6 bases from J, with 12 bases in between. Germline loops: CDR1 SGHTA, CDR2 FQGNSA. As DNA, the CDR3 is TGTGCCAGCAGCTTCTCAACGTCGGGTCAGCCCCAGCATTTT. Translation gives CASSFSTSGQPQHF. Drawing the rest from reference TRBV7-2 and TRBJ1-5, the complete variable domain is GAGVSQSPSNKVTEKGKDVELRCDPISGHTALYWYRQSLGQGLEFLIYFQGNSAPDKSGLPSDRFSAERTGGSVSTLTIQRTQQEDSAVYLCASSFSTSGQPQHFGDGTRLSIL.

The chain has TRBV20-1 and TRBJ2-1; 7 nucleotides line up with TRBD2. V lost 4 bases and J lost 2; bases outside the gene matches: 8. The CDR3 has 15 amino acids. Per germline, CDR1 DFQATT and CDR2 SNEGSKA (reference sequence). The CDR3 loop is CSANNAGEAYNEQFF. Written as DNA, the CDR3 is TGCAGTGCTAATAATGCGGGAGAGGCCTACAATGAGCAGTTCTTC.

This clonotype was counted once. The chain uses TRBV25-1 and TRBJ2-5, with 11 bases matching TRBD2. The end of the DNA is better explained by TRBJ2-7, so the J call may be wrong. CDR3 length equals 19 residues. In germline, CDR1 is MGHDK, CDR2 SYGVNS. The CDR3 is CASSERGLAGGPLVYEQYF. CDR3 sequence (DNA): TGTGCCAGCAGTGAACGGGGGCTAGCGGGAGGACCGTTGGTATACGAGCAGTACTTC.

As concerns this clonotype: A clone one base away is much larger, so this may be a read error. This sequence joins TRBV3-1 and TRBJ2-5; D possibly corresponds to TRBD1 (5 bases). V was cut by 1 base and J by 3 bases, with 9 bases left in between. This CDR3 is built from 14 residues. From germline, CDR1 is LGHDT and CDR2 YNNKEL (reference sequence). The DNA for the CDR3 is TGTGCCAGCAGCCAAGGCCGCAGGGAAGAGACCCAGTACTTC. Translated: CASSQGRREETQYF.

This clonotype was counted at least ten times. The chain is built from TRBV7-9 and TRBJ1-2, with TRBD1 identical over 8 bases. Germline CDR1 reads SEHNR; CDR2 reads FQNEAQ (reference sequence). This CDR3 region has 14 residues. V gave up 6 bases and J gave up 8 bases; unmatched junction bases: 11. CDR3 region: CASRGQGAAEGYTF. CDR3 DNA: TGTGCCAGCAGAGGTCAGGGGGCGGCTGAGGGCTACACCTTC.

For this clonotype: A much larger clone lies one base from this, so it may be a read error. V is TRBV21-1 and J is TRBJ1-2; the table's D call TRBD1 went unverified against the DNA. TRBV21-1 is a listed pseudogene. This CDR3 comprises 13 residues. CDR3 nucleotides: TGTGCCAGCATTATACGGGGGGGCTATGGCTACACCTTC. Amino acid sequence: CASIIRGGYGYTF.

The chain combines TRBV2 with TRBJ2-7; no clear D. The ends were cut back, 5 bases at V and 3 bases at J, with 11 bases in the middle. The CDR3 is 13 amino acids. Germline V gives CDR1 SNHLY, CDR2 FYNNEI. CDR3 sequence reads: CASSLSEVYEQYF. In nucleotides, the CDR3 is TGTGCCAGCAGTCTATCGGAAGTCTACGAGCAGTACTTC.

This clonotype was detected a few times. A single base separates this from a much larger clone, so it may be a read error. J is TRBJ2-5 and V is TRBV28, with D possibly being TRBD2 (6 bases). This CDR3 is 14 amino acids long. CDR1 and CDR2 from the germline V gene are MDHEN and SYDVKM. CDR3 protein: CAGRMSDYRETQYF. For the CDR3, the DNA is TGTGCCGGCAGGATGTCGGACTACCGGGAGACCCAGTACTTC.

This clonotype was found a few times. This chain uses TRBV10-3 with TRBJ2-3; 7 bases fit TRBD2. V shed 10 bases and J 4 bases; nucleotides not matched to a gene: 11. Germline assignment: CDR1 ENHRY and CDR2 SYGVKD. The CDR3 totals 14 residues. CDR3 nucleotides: TGTGCCACTGTTCCTAGCGGTACTTCAGATACGCAGTATTTT. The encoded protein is CATVPSGTSDTQYF.

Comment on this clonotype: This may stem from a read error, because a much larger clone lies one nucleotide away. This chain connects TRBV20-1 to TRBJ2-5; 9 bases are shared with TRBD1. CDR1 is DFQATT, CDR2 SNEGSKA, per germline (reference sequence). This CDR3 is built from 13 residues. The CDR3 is CSAPGQGQETRYF. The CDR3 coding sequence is TGCAGTGCCCCGGGACAGGGCCAAGAGACCCGGTACTTC.

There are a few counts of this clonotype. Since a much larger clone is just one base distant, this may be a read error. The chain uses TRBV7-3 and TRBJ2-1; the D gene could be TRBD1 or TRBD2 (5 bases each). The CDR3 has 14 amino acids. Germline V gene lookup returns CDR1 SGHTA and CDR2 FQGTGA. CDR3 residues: CASSESGRYNERFF. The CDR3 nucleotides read TGTGCCAGCAGCGAATCGGGACGCTACAATGAGCGGTTCTTC.

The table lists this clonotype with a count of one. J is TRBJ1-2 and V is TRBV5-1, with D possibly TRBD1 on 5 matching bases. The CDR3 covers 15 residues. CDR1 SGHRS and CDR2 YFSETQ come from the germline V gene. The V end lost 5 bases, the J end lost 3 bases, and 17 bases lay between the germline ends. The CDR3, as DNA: TGCGCCAGCAGTCTGGGGGGGTCGGCGGACTATGGCTACACCTTC. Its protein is CASSLGGSADYGYTF. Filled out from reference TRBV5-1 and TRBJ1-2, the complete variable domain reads KAGVTQTPRYLIKTRGQQVTLSCSPISGHRSVSWYQQTPGQGLQFLFEYFSETQRNKGNFPGRFSGRQFSNSRSEMNVSTLELGDSALYLCASSLGGSADYGYTFGSGTRLTVV.

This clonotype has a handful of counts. The DNA of the CDR3 is TGTGCCAGCAGTGAAGCGCGAGGGAGGACTGAAGCTTTCTTT. Protein: CASSEARGRTEAFF. This chain links TRBV6-1 with TRBJ1-1; D gene uncertain. The germline V gene has CDR1 MNHNS and CDR2 SASEGT. V was cut by 0 bases and J by 5 bases, with 10 bases left in between. This CDR3 has 14 amino acids.

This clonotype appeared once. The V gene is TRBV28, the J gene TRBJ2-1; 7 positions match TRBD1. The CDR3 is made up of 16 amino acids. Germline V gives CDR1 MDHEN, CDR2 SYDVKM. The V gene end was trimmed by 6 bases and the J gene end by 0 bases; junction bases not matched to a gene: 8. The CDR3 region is CASSDGQVSSYNEQFF. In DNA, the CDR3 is TGTGCCAGCAGCGACGGACAGGTCAGCTCCTACAATGAGCAGTTCTTC.

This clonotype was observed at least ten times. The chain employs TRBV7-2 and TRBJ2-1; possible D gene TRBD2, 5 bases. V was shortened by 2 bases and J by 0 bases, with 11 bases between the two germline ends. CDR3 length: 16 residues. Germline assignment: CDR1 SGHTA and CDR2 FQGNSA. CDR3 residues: CASSLWTGSSYNEQFF. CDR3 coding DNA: TGTGCCAGCAGCTTATGGACGGGAAGCTCCTACAATGAGCAGTTCTTC. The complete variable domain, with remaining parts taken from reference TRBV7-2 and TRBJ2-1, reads GAGVSQSPSNKVTEKGKDVELRCDPISGHTALYWYRQSLGQGLEFLIYFQGNSAPDKSGLPSDRFSAERTGGSVSTLTIQRTQQEDSAVYLCASSLWTGSSYNEQFFGPGTRLTVL.

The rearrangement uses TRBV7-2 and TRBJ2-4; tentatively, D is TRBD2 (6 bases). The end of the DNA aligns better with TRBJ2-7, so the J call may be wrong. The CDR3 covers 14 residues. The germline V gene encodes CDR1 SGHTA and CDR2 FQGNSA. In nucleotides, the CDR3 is TGTGCCAGCAGCGGACCTGGGACTCCCCGCGAGCAGTACTTC. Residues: CASSGPGTPREQYF.

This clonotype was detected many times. CDR3 protein: CSASDRRRHYSNQPQHF. For the CDR3, the DNA is TGCAGTGCTAGCGACAGACGTCGCCATTATAGCAATCAGCCCCAGCATTTT. The genes are TRBV20-1 and TRBJ1-5; possible D gene TRBD1, 5 bases. Trimming took off 3 bases at V and 0 bases at J, with 18 bases between the two ends. This CDR3 spans 17 amino acids. Germline V gene lookup returns CDR1 DFQATT and CDR2 SNEGSKA (reference sequence).

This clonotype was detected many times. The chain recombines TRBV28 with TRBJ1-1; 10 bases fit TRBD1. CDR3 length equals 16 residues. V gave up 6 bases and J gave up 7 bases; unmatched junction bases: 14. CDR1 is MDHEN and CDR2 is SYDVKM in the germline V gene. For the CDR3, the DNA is TGTGCCAGCAGCCATCCCACGACAGGGGGCCTCCTTGAAGCTTTCTTT. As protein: CASSHPTTGGLLEAFF.